Sequencing of this TCR beta chain was carried out in a study of molecular identifiers for immune sequencing clone quantification. Germline V gives CDR1 MNHEY, CDR2 SVGEGT. The V gene lost 8 bases and the J gene lost 0 bases, with 20 bases spanning the gap. This CDR3 is 17 amino acids long. One entry per CDR3 protein results from TCRdb running MiXCR on the PCR reads. Altogether roughly 71,000 distinct CDR3 sequences are present, approximately 17% being singletons, with the ten largest covering approximately 1.5%. The table lists this clonotype with many counts. This receptor was obtained from a human donor in good health. Some libraries in this study had Jurkat cell RNA spiked in. The sample taken for sequencing was naive CD8+ T cells from blood, with Jurkat cell RNA spiked in. Subset reported: FACS-sorted CD8+CD4-CCR7+CD45RA+ naive T cells. The chain links TRBV6-2 or TRBV6-3 to TRBJ2-4, with a possible D match to TRBD1 (7 bases). CDR3 in DNA: TGTGCCAGCCGTAGCTGGAGGGGGCCCCTAGCCAAAAACATTCAGTACTTC. Its protein product is CASRSWRGPLAKNIQYF.